This T cell receptor beta chain was recorded in a study of PD-L1 blockade in urothelial cancer. This table comes from immunoSEQ multiplex PCR, and its TCRdb copy is limited to in-frame clones, with some not included. The sample includes 98,000 or so clones, around 90% of them seen just once. Noted time point: pretreatment peripheral blood. The V gene's germline CDR1 is MNHEY and CDR2 SVGAGI. With 2 bases clipped from V and 7 bases from J, the junction kept 9 bases outside the gene matches. The CDR3 contains 16 residues. The clonotype comes from a man in his 60s with urothelial cancer. The V gene is TRBV6-5, the J gene TRBJ2-1, with 9 bases identical to TRBD2. The sequenced sample was PBMCs, obtained around atezolizumab (anti-PD-L1) treatment. CDR3: CASSYQGLAGRNEQFF. The CDR3 nucleotides are TGTGCCAGCAGTTACCAGGGCCTAGCGGGAAGAAATGAGCAGTTCTTC.